A single sample is the source of the 10 T cell receptor beta chains below, sequenced in a study of cytomegalovirus exposure and HLA in healthy donors. This PCR relied on a set of 60 Vbeta primers and 13 Jbeta primers. Only in-frame clones appear in the TCRdb table, and some are missing; sequencing was by immunoSEQ multiplex PCR. The repertoire holds roughly 100,000 clones, around four fifths seen once, with 2.5% to 4% in the top ten. Sequencing used PBMCs. These receptors were taken from a woman aged 40 to 50 in good health and CMV-seronegative.

This clone was seen just once. The DNA of the CDR3 is TGTGCCAGCAGCTTGGGTGGGCGCTCCTACGAGCAGTACTTC. This sequence encodes CASSLGGRSYEQYF. The chain joins TRBV7-6 to TRBJ2-5; unclear D gene. The J call may not be correct, given that the DNA end is closer to TRBJ2-7. The CDR3 has 14 amino acids. Germline V gives CDR1 SGHVS, CDR2 FNYEAQ.

This sequence joins TRBV20-1 and TRBJ2-1, with D hard to call. Germline V lookup: CDR1 DFQATT, CDR2 SNEGSKA (reference sequence). Trimming shortened V by 5 bases and J by 9 bases, and 8 bases separated the two germline ends. This CDR3 region has 10 residues. DNA of the CDR3: TGCAGTGCTTCAGGCAGTGAGCAGTTCTTC. It yields the protein CSASGSEQFF.

DNA for the CDR3: TGCGCCAGCTCCTTAGCTAACTATGGCTACACCTTC. Protein: CASSLANYGYTF. The J gene is TRBJ1-2, the V gene TRBV5-1; no definite D call. Germline CDR1 is SGHRS and CDR2 is YFSETQ. CDR3 length equals 12 residues. The V end was cut by 7 bases, the J end by 0 bases, with 7 bases between.

This clone appeared a few times. The V gene is TRBV27, the J gene TRBJ2-7, with a tentative D call TRBD2 (6 bases). Germline V CDR1 and CDR2: MNHEY, SMNVEV (reference sequence). This CDR3 has 11 residues. The germline V and J ends were trimmed by 7 bases and 4 bases, with 8 bases remaining between them. CDR3 DNA: TGTGCCAGCAAGGGACTTTACGAGCAGTACTTC. It yields the protein CASKGLYEQYF.

The chain combines TRBV27 with TRBJ2-5; 7 positions match TRBD2. Germline trimming cut 5 bases from V and 5 bases from J; bases unmatched to any gene: 11. The CDR3 totals 15 residues. Germline V CDR1 and CDR2: MNHEY, SMNVEV (reference sequence). This CDR3 reads CASSKREGGRETQYF. Here the CDR3 DNA reads TGTGCCAGCAGTAAGAGGGAGGGCGGTAGGGAGACCCAGTACTTC.

The rearrangement joins TRBV9 to TRBJ1-5; D may be TRBD1 (5 bases). This CDR3 comprises 16 residues. V was shortened by 7 bases and J by 2 bases, with 19 bases between the two germline ends. Germline-derived CDR1 and CDR2 are SGDLS and YYNGEE. In DNA form, the CDR3 reads TGTGCCAGCTCTAGCGGCGGGGGGAGAGGCAATCAGCCCCAGCATTTT. Encoded protein: CASSSGGGRGNQPQHF.

This clone has a handful of counts. This chain links TRBV4-1 with TRBJ1-2; D perhaps matches TRBD1 (5 bases). Germline assignment: CDR1 MGHRA and CDR2 YSYEKL. The V end lost 0 bases, the J end lost 3 bases, and 11 bases lay between the germline ends. The CDR3 extends over 15 amino acids. The CDR3 DNA is TGCGCCAGCAGCCAAGACGAGGACAACGACTATGGCTACACCTTC. The encoded protein is CASSQDEDNDYGYTF.

The DNA of the CDR3 is TGTGCCAGCAGCTTAGCCGGACAGGGGAACACTGAAGCTTTCTTT. It specifies CASSLAGQGNTEAFF. The chain has TRBV5-4 and TRBJ1-1, with 8 nucleotides matching TRBD1. The length of the CDR3 is 15 residues. V was clipped by 2 bases and J by 1 base; unmatched bases: 4. Germline V gives CDR1 SGHNT, CDR2 YYREEE (reference sequence).

This clone has a handful of counts. The gene calls are TRBV10-3 and TRBJ2-1; 10 bases map to TRBD2. CDR3 size: 15 residues. The trim removed 3 bases at V and 7 bases at J, leaving 6 bases unmatched. Germline CDR1 reads ENHRY; CDR2 reads SYGVKD. CDR3 protein: CAISDWLAGENEQFF. CDR3 nucleotides: TGTGCCATCAGTGATTGGCTAGCGGGGGAGAATGAGCAGTTCTTC.

This chain links TRBV4-1 with TRBJ2-1; TRBD2 matches 7 bases. The CDR3 has 13 amino acids. Germline V gene lookup returns CDR1 MGHRA and CDR2 YSYEKL. The V and J ends lost 5 bases and 6 bases, in that order; junction bases with no gene match: 4. The DNA for the CDR3 is TGCGCCAGCAGCTTCACTAGCGCCAATGAGCAGTTCTTC. As protein: CASSFTSANEQFF.